The sequence of this TCR beta chain was determined in a study of T cell responses to AZD1222 COVID-19 vaccine. About the study: Both about-4-week and about-12-week second-dose recipients were combined.

As regards this clone: Its antigen is unknown.

Study conclusions and caveats: Two AZD1222 doses significantly raised spike-specific TCR breadth and depth over controls. Repertoire sampling happened only post peak T cell response.

The CDR3 runs 13 residues. Trimming removed 7 bases at V and 8 bases at J, with 14 bases between. Germline CDR1 is MDHEN and CDR2 is SYDVKM. Only in-frame clones appear in the TCRdb table, and some are missing; sequencing was by immunoSEQ multiplex PCR. The data hold about 100,000 clones, with 87% observed a single time. The receptor was isolated from an adult in good health. Sequencing used peripheral blood, obtained on day 0 of AZD1222 vaccination. The J gene is TRBJ1-4, the V gene TRBV28; perhaps TRBD1 as D (5 bases). In DNA, the CDR3 is TGTGCCAGCAACCGACAGTTCCGGGAAAAACTGTTTTTT. Translated: CASNRQFREKLFF.